These T cell receptor beta chains were read from a single sample in a study of cytomegalovirus exposure and HLA in healthy donors. This table comes from immunoSEQ multiplex PCR, and its TCRdb copy is limited to in-frame clones, with some not included. The table includes around 94,000 clones, more than 75% detected once. Material: PBMCs. All receptors come from a human donor in good health. CDR3s include the opening cysteine and the closing phenylalanine or tryptophan. The order of the fields is CDR3 length, V gene, CDR3 protein.

>14|TRBV10-3
CAISELTGTGELFF
>14|TRBV7-2
CASRRDRISWGYTF
>14|TRBV18
CASSPVRVDTEAFF
>17|TRBV18
CASSPIGAGGGTDTQYF
>12|TRBV29-1
CSVIDRPTEAFF
>18|TRBV9
CASSVGSGRASSYNEQFF
>14|TRBV28
CASSTTGPGGPQHF
>18|TRBV14
CASSQERLAALSYNEQFF
>13|TRBV7-6
CASSPGVTDTQYF
>14|TRBV10-3
CAISAELPGNTIYF
>17|TRBV7-3
CASSLKAGGSTNYGYTF
>14|TRBV5-8
CASRGTGGRQPQHF
>15|TRBV5-1
CASSLARTSGSEQFF
>15|TRBV5-6
CASSRTGSGREKLFF
>14|TRBV5-1
CASSLDTLNTEAFF
>14|TRBV19
CASSTSGGGRGYTF
>15|TRBV5-1
CASSIGDAEGTEAFF